These T cell receptor beta chains were read from a single sample in a study of cytomegalovirus exposure and HLA in healthy donors. Sequencing was performed with immunoSEQ multiplex PCR; in TCRdb, only in-frame clones are kept and a portion is missing. The table records 150,000 to 180,000 clones, 70% to 80% of them present only once. The sequencing sample was made of PBMCs. The receptors were sampled from a woman aged 35 to 49 in good health and CMV-seronegative. The CDR3 runs from the conserved cysteine through the conserved F or W. Each record gives: D gene, V gene, clone size, J gene, CDR3 protein, CDR3 DNA. D genes are given only for firm matches. A clone size is listed for some rows: how often the clone was seen (once, few, many), or a class if it is expanded.

D: .
V: TRBV11-3
size: .
J: TRBJ2-1
CDR3: CASSHSTGFNEQFF
DNA: TGTGCCAGCAGCCATAGTACAGGGTTCAATGAGCAGTTCTTC

D: TRBD1
V: TRBV10-2
size: .
J: TRBJ2-5
CDR3: CASSEGQGVETQYF
DNA: TGCGCCAGCAGTGAGGGACAGGGGGTAGAGACCCAGTACTTC

D: TRBD1
V: TRBV6-5
size: once
J: TRBJ1-5
CDR3: CASRAGQGGNQPQHF
DNA: TGTGCCAGCAGAGCGGGACAGGGCGGCAATCAGCCCCAGCATTTT

D: .
V: TRBV5-1
size: .
J: TRBJ2-2
CDR3: CASSGSGYANTGELFF
DNA: TGCGCCAGCAGCGGGTCAGGGTACGCGAACACCGGGGAGCTGTTTTTT

D: .
V: TRBV4-1
size: .
J: TRBJ1-2
CDR3: CASSPGGGGGYTF
DNA: TGCGCCAGCAGCCCCGGGGGAGGGGGAGGCTACACCTTC

D: .
V: TRBV19
size: .
J: TRBJ1-1
CDR3: CATSFRRARDTEAFF
DNA: TGTGCTACGAGTTTCAGGCGGGCTCGAGACACTGAAGCTTTCTTT

D: .
V: TRBV2
size: .
J: TRBJ2-3
CDR3: CASNNAGRSTDTQYF
DNA: TGTGCCAGCAATAATGCAGGAAGGTCCACAGATACGCAGTATTTT

D: .
V: TRBV10-1
size: .
J: TRBJ1-1
CDR3: CATRTGEHTEAFF
DNA: TGCGCCACCAGAACAGGCGAGCACACTGAAGCTTTCTTT

D: .
V: TRBV7-2
size: .
J: TRBJ1-1
CDR3: CASSSQFGGSEAFF
DNA: TGTGCCAGCAGCTCCCAGTTTGGGGGGTCTGAAGCTTTCTTT

D: .
V: TRBV5-1
size: .
J: TRBJ2-2
CDR3: CASSLVGKGAGELFF
DNA: TGCGCCAGCAGCTTGGTAGGGAAAGGGGCCGGGGAGCTGTTTTTT

D: .
V: TRBV7-9
size: .
J: TRBJ2-3
CDR3: CASSLGQGGDTQYF
DNA: TGTGCCAGCAGCTTAGGACAGGGAGGAGATACGCAGTATTTT

D: .
V: TRBV2
size: .
J: TRBJ1-2
CDR3: CASRVTSDSNYGYTF
DNA: TGTGCCAGCAGGGTGACCTCGGACAGTAACTATGGCTACACCTTC

D: .
V: TRBV5-4
size: .
J: TRBJ1-1
CDR3: CASSLTVNTEAFF
DNA: TGTGCCAGCAGCTTGACAGTGAACACTGAAGCTTTCTTT

D: TRBD1
V: TRBV28
size: .
J: TRBJ1-6
CDR3: CASSLGTGISPLHF
DNA: TGTGCCAGCAGTTTGGGGACAGGGATTTCACCCCTCCACTTT

D: .
V: TRBV5-1
size: once
J: TRBJ1-6
CDR3: CASSLGGGSYNSPLHF
DNA: TGCGCCAGCAGCTTGGGAGGAGGATCCTATAATTCACCCCTCCACTTT

D: TRBD1
V: TRBV9
size: once
J: TRBJ1-2
CDR3: CASSVGQGNYGYTF
DNA: TGTGCCAGCAGCGTAGGACAGGGTAACTATGGCTACACCTTC

D: TRBD1
V: TRBV28
size: .
J: TRBJ1-5
CDR3: CASSLDRGNQPQHF
DNA: TGTGCCAGCAGTCTTGACAGGGGGAATCAGCCCCAGCATTTT

D: TRBD1
V: TRBV9
size: .
J: TRBJ1-4
CDR3: CASSVGGQGSDEKLFF
DNA: TGTGCCAGCAGCGTAGGGGGACAGGGGTCTGATGAAAAACTGTTTTTT

D: .
V: TRBV7-8
size: once
J: TRBJ1-2
CDR3: CASTPLRDTGYTF
DNA: TGTGCCAGCACCCCCCTCCGGGACACTGGCTACACCTTC

D: TRBD1
V: TRBV5-1
size: .
J: TRBJ1-5
CDR3: CASRPGTGISNQPQHF
DNA: TGCGCCAGCAGGCCCGGGACAGGGATTAGCAATCAGCCCCAGCATTTT

D: TRBD1
V: TRBV5-6
size: .
J: TRBJ1-1
CDR3: CASSLLTGDWYTEAFF
DNA: TGTGCCAGCAGCCTTCTAACAGGGGACTGGTACACTGAAGCTTTCTTT